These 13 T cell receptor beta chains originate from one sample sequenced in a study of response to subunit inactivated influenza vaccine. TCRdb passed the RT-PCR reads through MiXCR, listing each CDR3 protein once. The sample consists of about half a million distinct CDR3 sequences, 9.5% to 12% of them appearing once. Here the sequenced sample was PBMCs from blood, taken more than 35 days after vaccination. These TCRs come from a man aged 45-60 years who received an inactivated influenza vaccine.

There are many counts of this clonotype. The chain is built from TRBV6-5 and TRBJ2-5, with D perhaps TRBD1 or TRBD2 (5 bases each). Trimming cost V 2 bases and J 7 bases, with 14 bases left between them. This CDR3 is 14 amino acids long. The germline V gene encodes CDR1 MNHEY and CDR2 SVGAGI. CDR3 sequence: CASSYGTSTGTQYF. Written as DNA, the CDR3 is TGTGCCAGCAGTTACGGGACCTCCACGGGGACCCAGTACTTC.

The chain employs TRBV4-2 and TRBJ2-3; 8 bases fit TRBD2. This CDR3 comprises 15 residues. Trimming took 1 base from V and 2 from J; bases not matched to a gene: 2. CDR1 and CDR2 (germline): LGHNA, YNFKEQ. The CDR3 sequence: CASSQAGGNTDTQYF. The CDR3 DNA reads TGTGCCAGCAGCCAAGCGGGGGGGAACACAGATACGCAGTATTTT.

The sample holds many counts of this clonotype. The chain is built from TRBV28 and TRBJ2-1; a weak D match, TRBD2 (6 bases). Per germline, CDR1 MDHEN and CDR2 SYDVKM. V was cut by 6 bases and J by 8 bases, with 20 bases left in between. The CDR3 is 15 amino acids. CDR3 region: CASRAGTALEHEQFF. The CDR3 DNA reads TGTGCCAGCAGGGCGGGGACGGCCCTTGAACATGAGCAGTTCTTC.

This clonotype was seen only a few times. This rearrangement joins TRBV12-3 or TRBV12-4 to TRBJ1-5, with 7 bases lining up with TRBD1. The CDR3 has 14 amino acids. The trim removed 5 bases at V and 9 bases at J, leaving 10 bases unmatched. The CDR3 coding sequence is TGTGCCAGCAGTGATAACAGGGGAGGCCGGCCCCAGCATTTT. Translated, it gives CASSDNRGGRPQHF.

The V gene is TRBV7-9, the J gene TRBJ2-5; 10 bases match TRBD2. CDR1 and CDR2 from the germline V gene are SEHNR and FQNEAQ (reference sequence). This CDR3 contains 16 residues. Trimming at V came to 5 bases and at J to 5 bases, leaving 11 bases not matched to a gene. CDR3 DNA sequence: TGTGCCAGCAGCCCCCTAGCGGGGGATCGTTCGGAGACCCAGTACTTC. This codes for CASSPLAGDRSETQYF.

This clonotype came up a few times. Written as DNA, the CDR3 is TGCAGTGCTCATCTGACAGGTTCCGAGCAGTACTTC. Amino acid sequence: CSAHLTGSEQYF. The chain carries TRBV20-1 and TRBJ2-7, with a possible D match to TRBD1 (6 bases). Germline V gives CDR1 DFQATT, CDR2 SNEGSKA (reference sequence). The CDR3 runs to 12 residues. The V end lost 5 bases, the J end lost 6 bases, and 14 bases lay between the germline ends.

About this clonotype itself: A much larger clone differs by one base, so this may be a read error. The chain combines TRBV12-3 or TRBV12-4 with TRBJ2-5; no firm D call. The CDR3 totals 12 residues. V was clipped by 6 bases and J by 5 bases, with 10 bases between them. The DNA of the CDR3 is TGTGCCAGCAGCCAGACAAGCGAGACCCAGTACTTC. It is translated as CASSQTSETQYF.

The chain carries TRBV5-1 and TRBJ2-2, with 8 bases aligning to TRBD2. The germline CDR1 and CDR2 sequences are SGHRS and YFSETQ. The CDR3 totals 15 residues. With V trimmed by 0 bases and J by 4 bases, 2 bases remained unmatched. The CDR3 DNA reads TGCGCCAGCAGCTTGGCACGGGGGGGCACCGGGGAGCTGTTTTTT. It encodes CASSLARGGTGELFF.

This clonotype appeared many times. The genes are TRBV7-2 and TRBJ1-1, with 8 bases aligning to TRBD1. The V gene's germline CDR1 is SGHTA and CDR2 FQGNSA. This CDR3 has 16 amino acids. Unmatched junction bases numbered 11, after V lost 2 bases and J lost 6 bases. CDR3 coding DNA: TGTGCCAGCAGCTTAATCCGGGACAGGACAACCCCTGAAGCTTTCTTT. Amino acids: CASSLIRDRTTPEAFF.

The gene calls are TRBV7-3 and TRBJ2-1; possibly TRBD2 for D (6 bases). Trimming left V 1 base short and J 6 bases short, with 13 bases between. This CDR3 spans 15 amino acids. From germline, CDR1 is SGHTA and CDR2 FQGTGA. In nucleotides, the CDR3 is TGTGCCAGCAGCTTAAGGGGAAGGGACTCCAATGAGCAGTTCTTC. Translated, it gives CASSLRGRDSNEQFF.

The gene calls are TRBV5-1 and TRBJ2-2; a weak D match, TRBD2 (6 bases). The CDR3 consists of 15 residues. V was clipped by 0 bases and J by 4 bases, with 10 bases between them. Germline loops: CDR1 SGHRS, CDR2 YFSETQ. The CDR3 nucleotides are TGCGCCAGCAGCTTGGTGCTAGCGATCACCGGGGAGCTGTTTTTT. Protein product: CASSLVLAITGELFF.

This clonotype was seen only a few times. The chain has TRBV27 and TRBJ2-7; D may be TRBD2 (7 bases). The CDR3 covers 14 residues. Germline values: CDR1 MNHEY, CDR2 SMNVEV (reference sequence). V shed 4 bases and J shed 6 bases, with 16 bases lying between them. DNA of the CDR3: TGTGCCAGCAGTTACGTCGGGGGGCCTAGCGAGCAGTACTTC. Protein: CASSYVGGPSEQYF.

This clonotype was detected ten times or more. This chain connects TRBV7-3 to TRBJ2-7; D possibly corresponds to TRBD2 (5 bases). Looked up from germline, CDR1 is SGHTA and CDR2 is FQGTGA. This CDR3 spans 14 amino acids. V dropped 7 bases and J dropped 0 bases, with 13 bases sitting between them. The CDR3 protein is CASKTSSGSYEQYF. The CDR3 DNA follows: TGTGCCAGCAAGACCTCAAGCGGCTCCTACGAGCAGTACTTC.